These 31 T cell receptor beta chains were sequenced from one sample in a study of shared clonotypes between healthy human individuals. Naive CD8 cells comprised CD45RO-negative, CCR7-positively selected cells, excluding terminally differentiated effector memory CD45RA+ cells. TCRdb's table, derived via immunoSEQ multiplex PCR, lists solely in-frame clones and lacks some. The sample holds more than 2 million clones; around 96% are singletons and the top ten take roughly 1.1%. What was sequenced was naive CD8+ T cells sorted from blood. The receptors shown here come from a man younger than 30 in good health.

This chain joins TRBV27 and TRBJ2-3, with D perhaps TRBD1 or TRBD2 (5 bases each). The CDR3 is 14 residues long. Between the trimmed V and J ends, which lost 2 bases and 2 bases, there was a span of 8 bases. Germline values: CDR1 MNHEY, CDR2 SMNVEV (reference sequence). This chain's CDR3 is CASSLGDLTDTQYF. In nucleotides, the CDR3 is TGTGCCAGCAGTTTAGGGGACCTCACAGATACGCAGTATTTT.

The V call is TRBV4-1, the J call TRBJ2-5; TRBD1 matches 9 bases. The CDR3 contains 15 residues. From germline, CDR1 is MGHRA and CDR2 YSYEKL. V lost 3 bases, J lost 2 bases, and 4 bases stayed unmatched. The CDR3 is CASSHEGQGQETQYF. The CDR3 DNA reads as TGCGCCAGCAGCCACGAAGGACAGGGGCAAGAGACCCAGTACTTC.

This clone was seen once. The CDR3 region is CASSIYAEDETDTQYF. The CDR3 region has the DNA TGTGCCAGTAGTATTTACGCGGAGGATGAGACAGATACGCAGTATTTT. The gene calls are TRBV19 and TRBJ2-3; a weak D match, TRBD2 (5 bases). CDR1 is LNHDA, CDR2 SQIVND, per germline (reference sequence). This CDR3 contains 16 residues. V lost 3 bases and J 3 bases, leaving 16 bases between the germline ends.

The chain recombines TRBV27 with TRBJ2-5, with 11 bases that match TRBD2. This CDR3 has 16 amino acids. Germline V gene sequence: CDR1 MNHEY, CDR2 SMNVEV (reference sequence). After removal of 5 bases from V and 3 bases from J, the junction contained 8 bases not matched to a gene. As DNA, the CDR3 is TGTGCCAGCAGTAGGTTTAGCGGGGGGGCTAAAGAGACCCAGTACTTC. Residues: CASSRFSGGAKETQYF.

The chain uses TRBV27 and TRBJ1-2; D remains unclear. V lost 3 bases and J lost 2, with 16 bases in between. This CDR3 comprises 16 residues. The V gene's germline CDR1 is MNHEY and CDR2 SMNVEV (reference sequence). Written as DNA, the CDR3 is TGTGCCAGCAGTTTTCCCCATGACCCTTTAAACTATGGCTACACCTTC. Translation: CASSFPHDPLNYGYTF.

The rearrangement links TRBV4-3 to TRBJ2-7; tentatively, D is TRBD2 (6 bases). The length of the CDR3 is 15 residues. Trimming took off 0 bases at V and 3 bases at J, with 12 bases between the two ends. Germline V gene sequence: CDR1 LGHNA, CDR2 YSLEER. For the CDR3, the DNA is TGCGCCAGCAGCCAAGATTGGGGGGATCGCTACGAGCAGTACTTC. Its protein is CASSQDWGDRYEQYF.

CDR3 residues: CASTQEIYLSQPQHF. The CDR3 coding sequence is TGTGCCAGCACTCAGGAGATCTACTTGAGTCAGCCCCAGCATTTT. The chain couples TRBV6-6 to TRBJ1-5; D is unresolved. The ends were cut back, 7 bases at V and 6 bases at J, with 19 bases in the middle. The CDR3 covers 15 residues. Germline loops: CDR1 MNHNY, CDR2 SVGAGI (reference sequence).

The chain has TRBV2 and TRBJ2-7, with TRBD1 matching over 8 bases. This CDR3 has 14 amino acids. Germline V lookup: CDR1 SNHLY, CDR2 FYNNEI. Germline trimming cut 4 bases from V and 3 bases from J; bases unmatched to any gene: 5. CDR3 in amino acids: CASSGEGQDYEQYF. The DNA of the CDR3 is TGTGCCAGCAGTGGAGAGGGACAGGACTACGAGCAGTACTTC.

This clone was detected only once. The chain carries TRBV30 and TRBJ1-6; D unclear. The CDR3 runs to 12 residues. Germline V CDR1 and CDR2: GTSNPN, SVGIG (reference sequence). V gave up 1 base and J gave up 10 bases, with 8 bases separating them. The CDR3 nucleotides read TGTGCCTGGAGTGGTCTTAACTCACCCCTCCACTTT. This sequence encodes CAWSGLNSPLHF.

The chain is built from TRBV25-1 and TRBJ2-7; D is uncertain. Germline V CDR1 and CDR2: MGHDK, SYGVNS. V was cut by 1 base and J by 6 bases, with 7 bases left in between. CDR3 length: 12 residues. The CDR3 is CASSESPFEQYF. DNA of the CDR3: TGTGCCAGCAGTGAATCTCCCTTCGAGCAGTACTTC.

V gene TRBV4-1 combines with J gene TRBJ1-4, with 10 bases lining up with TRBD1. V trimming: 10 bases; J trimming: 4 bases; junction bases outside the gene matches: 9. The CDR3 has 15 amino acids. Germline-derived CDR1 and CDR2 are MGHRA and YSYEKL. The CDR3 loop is CATSDRGRSNEKLFF. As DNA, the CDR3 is TGCGCCACTTCCGACAGGGGGCGAAGTAATGAAAAACTGTTTTTT.

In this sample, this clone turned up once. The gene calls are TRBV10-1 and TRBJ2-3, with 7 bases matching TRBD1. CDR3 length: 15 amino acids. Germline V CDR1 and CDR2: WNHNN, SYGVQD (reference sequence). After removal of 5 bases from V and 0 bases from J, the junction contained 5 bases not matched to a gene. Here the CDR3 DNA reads TGCGCCAGCAGTATCGGGACAGCTAGCACAGATACGCAGTATTTT. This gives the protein CASSIGTASTDTQYF.

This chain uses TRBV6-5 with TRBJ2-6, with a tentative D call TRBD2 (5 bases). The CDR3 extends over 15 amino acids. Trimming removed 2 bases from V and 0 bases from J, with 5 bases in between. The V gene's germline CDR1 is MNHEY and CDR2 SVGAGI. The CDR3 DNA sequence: TGTGCCAGCAGTTACGGAGGCTCTGGGGCCAACGTCCTGACTTTC. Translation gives CASSYGGSGANVLTF.

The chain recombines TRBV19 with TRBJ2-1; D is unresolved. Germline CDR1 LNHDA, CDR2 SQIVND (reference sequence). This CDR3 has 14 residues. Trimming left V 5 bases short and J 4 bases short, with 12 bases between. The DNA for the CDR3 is TGTGCCAGTAGTCCCGGGCAGAAATACAATGAGCAGTTCTTC. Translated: CASSPGQKYNEQFF.

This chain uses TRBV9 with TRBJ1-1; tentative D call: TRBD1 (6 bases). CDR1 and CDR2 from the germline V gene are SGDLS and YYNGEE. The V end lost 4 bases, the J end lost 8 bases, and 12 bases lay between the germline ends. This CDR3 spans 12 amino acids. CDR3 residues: CASSSQGFEAFF. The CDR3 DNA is TGTGCCAGCAGCTCACAGGGTTTCGAAGCTTTCTTT.

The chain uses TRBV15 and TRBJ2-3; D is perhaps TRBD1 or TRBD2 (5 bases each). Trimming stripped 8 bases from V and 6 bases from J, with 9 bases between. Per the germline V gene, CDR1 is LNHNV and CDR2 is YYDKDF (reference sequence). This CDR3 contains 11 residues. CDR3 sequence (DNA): TGTGCCACCCTAGGGGAGGATACGCAGTATTTT. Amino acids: CATLGEDTQYF.

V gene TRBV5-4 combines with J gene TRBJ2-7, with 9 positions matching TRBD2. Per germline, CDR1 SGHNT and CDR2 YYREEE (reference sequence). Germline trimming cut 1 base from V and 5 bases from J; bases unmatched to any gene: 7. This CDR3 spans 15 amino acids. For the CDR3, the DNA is TGTGCCAGCAGCTTGTGGGCTAGCGGGATCAACGAGCAGTACTTC. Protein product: CASSLWASGINEQYF. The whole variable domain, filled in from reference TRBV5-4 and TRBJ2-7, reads ETGVTQSPTHLIKTRGQQVTLRCSSQSGHNTVSWYQQALGQGPQFIFQYYREEENGRGNFPPRFSGLQFPNYSSELNVNALELDDSALYLCASSLWASGINEQYFGPGTRLTVT.

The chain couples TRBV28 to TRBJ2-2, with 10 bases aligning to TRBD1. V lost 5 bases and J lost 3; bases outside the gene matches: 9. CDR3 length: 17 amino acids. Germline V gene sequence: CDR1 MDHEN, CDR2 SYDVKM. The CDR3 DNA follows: TGTGCCAGCAGTCCAAGAACCGGGACAGGGGACACCGGGGAGCTGTTTTTT. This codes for CASSPRTGTGDTGELFF.

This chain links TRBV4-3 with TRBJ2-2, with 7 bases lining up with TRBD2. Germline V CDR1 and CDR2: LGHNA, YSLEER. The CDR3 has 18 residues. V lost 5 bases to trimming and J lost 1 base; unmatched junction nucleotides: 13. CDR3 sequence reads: CASSERGRERENTGELFF. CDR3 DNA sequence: TGCGCCAGCAGCGAAAGAGGCAGGGAGCGGGAGAACACCGGGGAGCTGTTTTTT.

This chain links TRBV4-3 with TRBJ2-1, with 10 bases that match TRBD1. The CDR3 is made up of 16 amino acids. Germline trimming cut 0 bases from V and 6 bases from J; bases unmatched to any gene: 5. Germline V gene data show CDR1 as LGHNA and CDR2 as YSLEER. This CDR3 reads CASSQERTGGGNEQFF. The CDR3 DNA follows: TGCGCCAGCAGCCAAGAAAGGACAGGGGGGGGCAATGAGCAGTTCTTC.

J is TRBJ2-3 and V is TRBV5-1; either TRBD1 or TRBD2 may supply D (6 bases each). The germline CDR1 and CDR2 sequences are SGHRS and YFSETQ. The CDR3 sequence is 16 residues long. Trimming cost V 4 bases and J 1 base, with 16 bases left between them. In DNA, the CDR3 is TGCGCCAGCAGCCGTGAACAGGGACTGGGCACAGATACGCAGTATTTT. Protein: CASSREQGLGTDTQYF.

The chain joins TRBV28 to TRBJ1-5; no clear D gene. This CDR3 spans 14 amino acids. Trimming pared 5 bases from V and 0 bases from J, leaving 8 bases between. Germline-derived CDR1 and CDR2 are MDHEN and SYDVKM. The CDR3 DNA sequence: TGTGCCAGCAGTCCGGTTTATAGCAATCAGCCCCAGCATTTT. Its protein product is CASSPVYSNQPQHF.

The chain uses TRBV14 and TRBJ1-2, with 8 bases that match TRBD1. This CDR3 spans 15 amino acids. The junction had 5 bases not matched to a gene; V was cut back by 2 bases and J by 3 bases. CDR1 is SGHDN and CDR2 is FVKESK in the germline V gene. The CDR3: CASSQILTGDYGYTF. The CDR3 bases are TGTGCCAGCAGCCAAATTCTGACAGGGGACTATGGCTACACCTTC.

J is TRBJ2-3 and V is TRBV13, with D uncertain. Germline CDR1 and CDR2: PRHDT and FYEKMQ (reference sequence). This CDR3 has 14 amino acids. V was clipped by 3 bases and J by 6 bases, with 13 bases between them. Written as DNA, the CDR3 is TGTGCCAGCAGCTTCGGGCCTATGGGGGATACGCAGTATTTT. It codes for CASSFGPMGDTQYF.

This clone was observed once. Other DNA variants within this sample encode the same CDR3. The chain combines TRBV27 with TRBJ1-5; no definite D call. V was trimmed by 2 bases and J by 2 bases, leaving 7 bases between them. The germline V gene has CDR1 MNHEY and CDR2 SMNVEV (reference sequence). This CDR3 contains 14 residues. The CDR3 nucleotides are TGTGCCAGCAGTTTACGTGACGGCAATCAGCCCCAGCATTTT. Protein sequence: CASSLRDGNQPQHF.

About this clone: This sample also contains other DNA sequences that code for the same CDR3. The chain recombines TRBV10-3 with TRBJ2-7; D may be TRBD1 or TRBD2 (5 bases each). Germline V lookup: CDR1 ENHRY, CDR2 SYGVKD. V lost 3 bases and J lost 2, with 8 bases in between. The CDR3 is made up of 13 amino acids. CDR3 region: CAISEEGTYEQYF. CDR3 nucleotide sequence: TGTGCCATCAGTGAAGAGGGGACCTACGAGCAGTACTTC.

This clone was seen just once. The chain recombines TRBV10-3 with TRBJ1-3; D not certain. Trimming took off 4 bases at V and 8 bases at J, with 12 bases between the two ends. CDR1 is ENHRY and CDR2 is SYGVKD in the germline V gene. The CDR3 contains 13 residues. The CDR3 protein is CAISGPEKDTIYF. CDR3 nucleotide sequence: TGTGCCATCAGTGGGCCGGAGAAGGACACCATATATTTT.

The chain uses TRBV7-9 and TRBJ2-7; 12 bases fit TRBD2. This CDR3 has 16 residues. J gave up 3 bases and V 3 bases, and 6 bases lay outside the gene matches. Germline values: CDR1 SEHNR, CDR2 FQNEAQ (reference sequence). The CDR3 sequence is CASSLLTGLAGYEQYF. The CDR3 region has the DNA TGTGCCAGCAGCTTGTTGACGGGACTAGCGGGCTACGAGCAGTACTTC.

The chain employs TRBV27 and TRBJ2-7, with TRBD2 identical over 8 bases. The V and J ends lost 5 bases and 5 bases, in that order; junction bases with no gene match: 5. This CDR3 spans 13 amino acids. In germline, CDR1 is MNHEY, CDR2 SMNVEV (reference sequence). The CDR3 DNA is TGTGCCAGCAGTCCGGGAGGGCCCCACGAGCAGTACTTC. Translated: CASSPGGPHEQYF.

The CDR3 DNA sequence: TGTGCCAGCAGTGAAGTACGGAGGAACACTGAAGCTTTCTTT. It is translated as CASSEVRRNTEAFF. The V gene is TRBV2, the J gene TRBJ1-1, with no clear D. The V end lost 1 base, the J end lost 1 base, and 7 bases lay between the germline ends. Germline values: CDR1 SNHLY, CDR2 FYNNEI. This CDR3 spans 14 amino acids.

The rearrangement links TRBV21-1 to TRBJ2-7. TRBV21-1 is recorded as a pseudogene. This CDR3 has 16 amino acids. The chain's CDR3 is CASTLGGPHPLYEQYF. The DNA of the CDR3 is TGTGCCAGCACCCTGGGCGGCCCACATCCTCTCTACGAGCAGTACTTC.